What follows is one TCR beta chain and its context. What it binds is unknown. This entry comes from a study of beta chain features in type 1 diabetes. The study's findings and limits: The naive, central memory and Treg TCRB repertoires of patients appeared to be more similar to one another than those of healthy donors.

The isolated RNA, all of it, was reverse transcribed, so expressed TCRB transcripts were what got sequenced. TCRdb's table, derived via immunoSEQ multiplex PCR, lists solely in-frame clones and lacks some. The sample has under 950,000 clones, under 20% seen once. CDR3 length: 13 residues. Germline CDR1 is MNHNY and CDR2 is SVGAGI (reference sequence). Trimming removed 4 bases at V and 5 bases at J, with 9 bases between. Sample: naive CD4+ T cells from blood. The TCR was taken from a woman between 18 and 29 years old in good health. The V gene is TRBV6-6, the J gene TRBJ1-5, with unresolved D. CDR3 region: CASSSISDQPQHF. The CDR3 region has the DNA TGTGCCAGCAGTTCCATCAGTGATCAGCCCCAGCATTTT.